The 22 T cell receptor beta chains given below trace back to one sample, sequenced in a study of early T cells in non-severe SARS-CoV-2 infection. One entry per CDR3 protein results from TCRdb running MiXCR on the 5' RACE reads. Found here are roughly 45,000 distinct CDR3 sequences, about 9.9% of them singletons; the top ten hold 21%. Sequencing was carried out using whole blood. The receptor set was obtained from an adult who was a healthcare worker with PCR-confirmed SARS-CoV-2 infection or an uninfected control (not recorded which).

This clonotype was found many times. Here the CDR3 DNA reads TGTGCCAGCAGAGGGGATGGGATACAAGAGACCCAGTACTTC. Translated, it gives CASRGDGIQETQYF. The chain uses TRBV28 and TRBJ2-5, with a tentative D call TRBD1 (5 bases). V dropped 6 bases and J dropped 2 bases, with 13 bases sitting between them. This CDR3 has 14 residues. Germline V lookup: CDR1 MDHEN, CDR2 SYDVKM.

This clonotype was observed at least ten times. The genes are TRBV7-6 and TRBJ1-4, with D unresolved. Germline lookup yields CDR1 SGHVS and CDR2 FNYEAQ. The CDR3 has 13 residues. V was pared by 1 base and J by 4 bases, with 4 bases between. The CDR3 is CASSLGDNEKLFF. CDR3 coding DNA: TGTGCCAGCAGCTTAGGAGATAATGAAAAACTGTTTTTT.

On this clonotype: With a much larger clone just one base away, this may be a read error. J is TRBJ2-2 and V is TRBV5-6; 7 bases are shared with TRBD1. CDR1 is SGHDT and CDR2 is YYEEEE in the germline V gene. CDR3 length: 15 residues. CDR3 in amino acids: CVSSVMDRPGGELFF. The CDR3 nucleotides read TGTGTCAGCAGCGTGATGGACAGGCCGGGCGGGGAGCTGTTTTTT.

This clonotype occurred many times. This chain joins TRBV7-2 and TRBJ2-7, with 9 bases lining up with TRBD2. V was pared by 2 bases and J by 6 bases, with 8 bases of the junction left unmatched. Germline V gives CDR1 SGHTA, CDR2 FQGNSA. The CDR3 covers 15 residues. The CDR3: CASSLNGLARSEQYF. CDR3 bases: TGTGCCAGCAGCTTAAATGGACTAGCGAGAAGCGAGCAGTACTTC.

At least ten counts were recorded for this clonotype. The rearrangement joins TRBV10-2 to TRBJ2-3, with 8 bases matching TRBD2. The CDR3 spans 15 residues. Germline values: CDR1 WSHSY, CDR2 SAAADI. Trimming took 2 bases from V and 5 from J; bases not matched to a gene: 6. The CDR3 DNA sequence: TGCGCCAGCAGTGAGCAGGTCGCGGGGGGAGATACGCAGTATTTT. It specifies CASSEQVAGGDTQYF.

The table lists this clonotype with many counts. This chain uses TRBV27 with TRBJ2-5; tentatively, D is TRBD2 (6 bases). This CDR3 contains 13 residues. Trimming removed 3 bases at V and 5 bases at J, with 10 bases between. Germline-derived CDR1 and CDR2 are MNHEY and SMNVEV (reference sequence). CDR3 loop: CASSLGGWETQYF. The CDR3, as DNA: TGTGCCAGCAGTTTGGGGGGTTGGGAGACCCAGTACTTC.

This clonotype was counted at least ten times. The chain carries TRBV6-5 and TRBJ2-7; 8 bases match TRBD2. This CDR3 is built from 14 residues. V trimming: 7 bases; J trimming: 1 base; junction bases outside the gene matches: 6. Germline CDR1 reads MNHEY; CDR2 reads SVGAGI. The CDR3 region has the DNA TGTGCCAGCAAGTTACTAGCGGAGTCCTACGAGCAGTACTTC. This codes for CASKLLAESYEQYF.

By proportion, this clonotype is medium-sized. The CDR3 here is CASKPSGTGSSYNEQFF. DNA for the CDR3: TGTGCCAGCAAACCTAGCGGGACGGGAAGCTCCTACAATGAGCAGTTCTTC. The chain has TRBV28 and TRBJ2-1, with TRBD2 matching 9 bases. The CDR3 is made up of 17 amino acids. Germline V gene data show CDR1 as MDHEN and CDR2 as SYDVKM. J lost 0 bases, V lost 7 bases, and 10 bases had no gene match.

This clonotype was recorded many times. The CDR3 is CASSYGGATYEQYF. CDR3 DNA sequence: TGTGCCAGCAGTTATGGGGGGGCCACCTACGAGCAGTACTTC. The chain is built from TRBV28 and TRBJ2-7; D possibly corresponds to TRBD2 (7 bases). V was shortened by 4 bases and J by 2 bases, with 12 bases between the two germline ends. Germline V gene lookup returns CDR1 MDHEN and CDR2 SYDVKM. This CDR3 is built from 14 residues. The full variable domain, its missing parts supplied by reference TRBV28 and TRBJ2-7, is DVKVTQSSRYLVKRTGEKVFLECVQDMDHENMFWYRQDPGLGLRLIYFSYDVKMKEKGDIPEGYSVSREKKERFSLILESASTNQTSMYLCASSYGGATYEQYFGPGTRLTVT.

This clonotype turned up a few times. V gene TRBV29-1 combines with J gene TRBJ2-6; the D is unclear. CDR3 length: 13 amino acids. V was pared by 7 bases and J by 2 bases, with 9 bases between. Germline V gene data show CDR1 as SQVTM and CDR2 as ANQGSEA. CDR3 sequence: CSARSAGANVLTF. The CDR3 DNA sequence: TGCAGCGCCAGGTCTGCTGGGGCCAACGTCCTGACTTTC.

In this sample, this clonotype turned up many times. The CDR3 DNA follows: TGCAGTGCTAGTAGCGGGAGACCGTCCTACAATGAGCAGTTCTTC. Protein product: CSASSGRPSYNEQFF. The chain employs TRBV20-1 and TRBJ2-1; 9 nucleotides align to TRBD2. The CDR3 is made up of 15 amino acids. Germline V gives CDR1 DFQATT, CDR2 SNEGSKA (reference sequence). V trimming: 3 bases; J trimming: 1 base; junction bases outside the gene matches: 4.

This clonotype has ten or more counts. The chain couples TRBV7-3 to TRBJ1-5; D is unclear. The CDR3 spans 13 residues. V shed 1 base and J shed 5 bases, with 6 bases lying between them. Germline V CDR1 and CDR2: SGHTA, FQGTGA. CDR3 sequence: CASSLREDQPQHF. For the CDR3, the DNA is TGTGCCAGCAGCTTAAGGGAGGATCAGCCCCAGCATTTT.

This clonotype appeared many times. This chain's CDR3 is CASSPQGKTEAFF. CDR3 DNA sequence: TGTGCCAGCTCACCTCAGGGGAAGACTGAAGCTTTCTTT. The chain combines TRBV18 with TRBJ1-1; weak D call: TRBD1 (6 bases). The CDR3 runs 13 residues. Looked up from germline, CDR1 is KGHSH and CDR2 is LQKENI. V dropped 3 bases and J dropped 5 bases, with 10 bases sitting between them.

This clonotype showed up many times. The V gene is TRBV7-2, the J gene TRBJ2-5; D uncertain. The germline V gene has CDR1 SGHTA and CDR2 FQGNSA. The CDR3 covers 14 residues. V was shortened by 6 bases and J by 0 bases, with 11 bases between the two germline ends. The CDR3 sequence: CASSQMANQETQYF. CDR3 DNA: TGTGCCAGCAGTCAGATGGCAAACCAAGAGACCCAGTACTTC.

This clonotype occurred many times. The chain carries TRBV6-5 and TRBJ1-6; unclear D gene. The CDR3 contains 16 residues. Germline loops: CDR1 MNHEY, CDR2 SVGAGI. Trimming removed 6 bases at V and 7 bases at J, with 19 bases between. Written as DNA, the CDR3 is TGTGCCAGCAGACCCAGAGCCGGGCTTCAAAATTCACCCCTCCACTTT. Its translation: CASRPRAGLQNSPLHF.

This clonotype has ten or more counts. The rearrangement joins TRBV20-1 to TRBJ2-1, with 10 bases matching TRBD2. Trimming removed 1 base from V and 8 bases from J; junction bases left unmatched: 20. The CDR3 length is 19 residues. Germline CDR1 reads DFQATT; CDR2 reads SNEGSKA (reference sequence). The CDR3 nucleotides read TGCAGTGCTAGAGGAGCCCGAAGGTGGAGCGGGAGGGATATAGATGAGCAGTTCTTC. It encodes CSARGARRWSGRDIDEQFF.

The chain couples TRBV19 to TRBJ1-5; D remains ambiguous. Germline V gene data show CDR1 as LNHDA and CDR2 as SQIVND (reference sequence). The CDR3 is 14 amino acids. The V end lost 6 bases, the J end lost 0 bases, and 9 bases lay between the germline ends. In DNA, the CDR3 is TGTGCCAGTAGCGGAGTAGATAGCAATCAGCCCCAGCATTTT. It is translated as CASSGVDSNQPQHF.

This chain uses TRBV2 with TRBJ1-4; D ambiguous. Trimming pared 7 bases from V and 7 bases from J, leaving 4 bases between. The length of the CDR3 is 10 residues. Germline V gives CDR1 SNHLY, CDR2 FYNNEI. The CDR3, as DNA: TGTGCCAGCATGAGTGAAAAACTGTTTTTT. Residues: CASMSEKLFF. The complete variable domain, with remaining parts taken from reference TRBV2 and TRBJ1-4, reads EPEVTQTPSHQVTQMGQEVILRCVPISNHLYFYWYRQILGQKVEFLVSFYNNEISEKSEIFDDQFSVERPDGSNFTLKIRSTKLEDSAMYFCASMSEKLFFGSGTQLSVL.

A few counts support this clonotype. The chain is built from TRBV4-2 and TRBJ2-1; D not certain. Germline V gene sequence: CDR1 LGHNA, CDR2 YNFKEQ. There are 14 residues in the CDR3. V shed 4 bases and J shed 7 bases, with 14 bases lying between them. The CDR3 protein is CASSPRADTNEQFF. The CDR3 bases are TGTGCCAGCAGCCCGCGAGCCGATACGAATGAGCAGTTCTTC.

Within the sample, this clonotype is medium-sized. The chain carries TRBV7-3 and TRBJ2-6; no clear D gene. In germline, CDR1 is SGHTA, CDR2 FQGTGA. The CDR3 is made up of 15 amino acids. Between the trimmed V and J ends, which lost 5 bases and 0 bases, there was a span of 8 bases. Here the CDR3 reads CASSPTLSGANVLTF. Here the CDR3 DNA reads TGTGCCAGCAGCCCAACGCTCTCTGGGGCCAACGTCCTGACTTTC.

This clonotype was seen a few times. J is TRBJ2-4 and V is TRBV20-1; 7 bases align to TRBD1. Germline V gene sequence: CDR1 DFQATT, CDR2 SNEGSKA (reference sequence). This CDR3 contains 11 residues. Here the CDR3 DNA reads TGCAGCACCGGGACAGAGACAATTCAGTACTTC. Protein: CSTGTETIQYF.

This clonotype came up many times. J is TRBJ1-4 and V is TRBV28, with D unresolved. Looked up from germline, CDR1 is MDHEN and CDR2 is SYDVKM. Trimming removed 5 bases at V and 8 bases at J, with 15 bases between. The length of the CDR3 is 14 residues. CDR3 sequence reads: CASSLYLPREKLFF. CDR3 DNA: TGTGCCAGCAGTCTCTACCTCCCTCGGGAAAAACTGTTTTTT.